This entry describes one T cell receptor (beta chain). This entry is derived from a study of identical twins. V shed 4 bases and J shed 5 bases, with 12 bases lying between them. From germline, CDR1 is SNHLY and CDR2 FYNNEI. The CDR3 covers 14 residues. MiXCR, run by TCRdb on the 5' RACE reads, gives a single entry per CDR3 protein. Among 1.5 million to 2 million distinct CDR3 sequences listed, about 32% were seen once. Sequenced input: cord blood. V is TRBV2 and J is TRBJ2-1; possible D gene TRBD2, 7 bases. This receptor was taken from a newborn girl in good health. The CDR3 is CASSVAGADNEQFF. As DNA, the CDR3 is TGTGCCAGCAGTGTTGCGGGGGCAGACAATGAGCAGTTCTTC.